This TCR beta chain was sequenced during a study of blood T cells in healthy people across ages. Study-wide context: About one barcoded beta molecule was captured per two T cells (by template switching).

Combining a sample-barcoded 5' primer with a J-beta primer mix, a second PCR ran for roughly 6 to 11 cycles. Each CDR3 protein gets one entry after TCRdb re-called the 5' RACE reads with MiXCR. The sample includes 450,000 to 700,000 distinct CDR3 sequences, 27% of them seen just once. The length of the CDR3 is 14 residues. CDR1 and CDR2 (germline): LGHNT, FRNRAP. This clonotype has a handful of counts. At one end, the junction sequence differs from germline, possibly due to a read error. The chain uses TRBV12-5 and TRBJ1-4, with D hard to call. This TCR was sampled from a woman in her 70s in good health. The sequenced material came from blood. Here the CDR3 reads CASGSRGTNEKLLF. CDR3 DNA sequence: TGTGCTAGTGGTTCACGGGGAACTAATGAAAAACTGCTTTTT.